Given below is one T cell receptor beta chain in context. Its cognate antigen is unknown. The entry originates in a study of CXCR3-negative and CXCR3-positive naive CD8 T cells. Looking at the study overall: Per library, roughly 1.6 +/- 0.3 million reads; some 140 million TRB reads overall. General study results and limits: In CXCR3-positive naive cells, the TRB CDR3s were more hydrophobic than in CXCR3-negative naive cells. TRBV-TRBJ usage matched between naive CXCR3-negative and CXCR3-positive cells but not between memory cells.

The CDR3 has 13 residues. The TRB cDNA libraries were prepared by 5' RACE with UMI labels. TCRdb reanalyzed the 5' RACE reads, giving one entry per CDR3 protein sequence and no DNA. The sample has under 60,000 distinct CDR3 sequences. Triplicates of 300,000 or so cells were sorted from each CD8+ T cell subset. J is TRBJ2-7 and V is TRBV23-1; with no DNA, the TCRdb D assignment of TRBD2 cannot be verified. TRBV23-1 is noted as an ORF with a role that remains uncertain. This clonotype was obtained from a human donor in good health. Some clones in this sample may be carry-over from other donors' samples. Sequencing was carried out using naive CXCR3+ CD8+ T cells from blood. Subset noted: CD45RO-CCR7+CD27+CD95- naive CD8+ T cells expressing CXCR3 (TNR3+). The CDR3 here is CASSRLDLYEQYF.